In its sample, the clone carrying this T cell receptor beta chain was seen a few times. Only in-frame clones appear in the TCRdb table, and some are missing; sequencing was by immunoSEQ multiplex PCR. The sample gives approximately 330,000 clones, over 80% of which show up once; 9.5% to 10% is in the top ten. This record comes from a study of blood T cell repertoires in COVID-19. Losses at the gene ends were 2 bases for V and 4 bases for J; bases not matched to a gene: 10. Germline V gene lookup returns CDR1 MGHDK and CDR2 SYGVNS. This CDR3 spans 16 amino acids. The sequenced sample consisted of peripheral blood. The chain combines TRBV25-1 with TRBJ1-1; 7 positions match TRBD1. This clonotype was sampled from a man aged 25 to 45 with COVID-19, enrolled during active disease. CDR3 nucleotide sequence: TGTGCCAGCAGTGAACGGGGGACAGATTTGCGCACTGAAGCTTTCTTT. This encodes CASSERGTDLRTEAFF.